A selection of T cell receptor beta chains follows, all from one sample in a study of CD8+ T cells in alopecia areata. Assay: immunoSEQ multiplex PCR; the TCRdb copy retains only in-frame clones and omits some. The sample holds about 4,300 clones; 65% to 70% are singletons and the top ten take more than 7%. The starting material was skin, obtained at week 24, from a patient treated with tofacitinib. These receptors all stem from a human donor with alopecia areata. CDR3s include the opening cysteine and the closing phenylalanine or tryptophan. The D gene is left open where the match is weak. Clone sizes are given selectively: once, few, many, or a class where the clone is expanded.

j_call	clone_size	v_call	d_call	cdr3_nt	cdr3_aa
TRBJ2-6	few	TRBV6-4	TRBD2	TGTGCCAGCAGTCCCGGGACTAGCTTCTCTGGGGCCAACGTCCTGACTTTC	CASSPGTSFSGANVLTF
TRBJ1-1	-	TRBV6-5	-	TGTGCCAGCAGTTACGAGGCGGCGGGAGAAGCTTTCTTT	CASSYEAAGEAFF
TRBJ1-4	-	TRBV2	-	TGTGCCAGCAGTAGAAAAGGACCGTCTAATGAAAAACTGTTTTTT	CASSRKGPSNEKLFF
TRBJ1-6	-	TRBV27	-	TGTGCCAGCAGTGACCCGACAGGCTCACCCCTCCACTTT	CASSDPTGSPLHF
TRBJ1-1	-	TRBV5-1	-	TGCGCCAGCAGCTTTCGGTCTGAAGCTTTCTTT	CASSFRSEAFF
TRBJ2-2	-	TRBV29-1	-	TGCAGCGTTGGTTTTAGGACCACCGGGGAGCTGTTTTTT	CSVGFRTTGELFF
TRBJ1-2	few	TRBV9	-	TGTGCCAGCAGCGCCACGAGGATAGACTCAAGGACTTCCCGCTACACCTTC	CASSATRIDSRTSRYTF
TRBJ1-5	-	TRBV4-1	-	TGCGCCAGCAGCCAAGATTTCTCCGGTCAGCCCCAGCATTTT	CASSQDFSGQPQHF
TRBJ2-1	-	TRBV6-1	TRBD1	TGTGCCTGTGACAGGGCACAGTACGATGAGCAGTTCTTC	CACDRAQYDEQFF
TRBJ2-7	few	TRBV28	-	TGTGCCAGCATGGAGAAATTAAAGCAGTACTTC	CASMEKLKQYF
TRBJ2-1	-	TRBV4-1	TRBD1	TGCGCCAGCAGCGACGGGACAGCTGCCTACAATGAGCAGTTCTTC	CASSDGTAAYNEQFF
TRBJ1-2	-	TRBV9	TRBD1	TGTGCCAGCAGCGGAGCCGGGACAGGGGCTGATGGCTACACCTTC	CASSGAGTGADGYTF
TRBJ2-3	-	TRBV18	TRBD2	TGTGCCAGCTCACCGTACACTAGCGGGAGCACAGATACGCAGTATTTT	CASSPYTSGSTDTQYF
TRBJ1-2	-	TRBV7-9	-	TGTGCCAGCAGCCACCGGGACACGGGATCCGGCGGCTACACCTTC	CASSHRDTGSGGYTF
TRBJ2-1	-	TRBV2	-	TGTGCCAGCACCTCCGGGCCTCCGAAGGACAATGAGCAGTTCTTC	CASTSGPPKDNEQFF
TRBJ2-3	-	TRBV5-1	TRBD2	TGCGCCAGCAGCTTGGGGATTATAGCGGGAGTTGGCACAGATACGCAGTATTTT	CASSLGIIAGVGTDTQYF
TRBJ2-1	-	TRBV11-1	-	TGTGCCAGCAGCGCAAGGGACCCCCATTCCTACAATGAGCAGTTCTTC	CASSARDPHSYNEQFF
TRBJ2-3	few	TRBV7-8	-	TGTGCCAGCAGCTTAGACAGGGCAGATACGCAGTATTTT	CASSLDRADTQYF
TRBJ1-4	-	TRBV7-2	-	TGTGCCAGCAGCAGCGGGACGGACGAAAAACTGTTTTTT	CASSSGTDEKLFF
TRBJ1-1	-	TRBV6-5	-	TGTGCCAGCAGTTATGGAAGGTGGGGGGGCACTGAAGCTTTCTTT	CASSYGRWGGTEAFF
TRBJ2-7	-	TRBV19	-	TGTGCCAGTAAATCGGGGTCCTCCTACGAGCAGTACTTC	CASKSGSSYEQYF
TRBJ2-5	-	TRBV11-2	TRBD2	TGTGCCAGCAGCTTGCGGGGGACCCTCCAAGAGACCCAGTACTTC	CASSLRGTLQETQYF
TRBJ2-2	-	TRBV6-1	TRBD2	TGTGCCAGCAGTGAACCTCTAGCGGGGGTGTGGGGCGGGGAGCTGTTTTTT	CASSEPLAGVWGGELFF
TRBJ2-7	-	TRBV7-2	-	TGTGCCAGCACCTTTACCCGGGATTCTACCTACGAGCAGTACTTC	CASTFTRDSTYEQYF
TRBJ2-2	-	TRBV15	TRBD1	TGTGCCACCAGCGGGGCAAGACAGGGGGTCACCGGGGAGCTGTTTTTT	CATSGARQGVTGELFF
TRBJ2-2	-	TRBV9	-	TGTGCCAGCAGCTTGGGGGTATTGAGCGGGGAGCTGTTTTTT	CASSLGVLSGELFF
TRBJ2-6	-	TRBV5-1	-	TGCGCCAGCAGCCCTACCGGCCGCTCTGGGGCCAACGTCCTGACTTTC	CASSPTGRSGANVLTF
TRBJ2-1	-	TRBV28	-	TGTGCCAGCAGGCCCCCAGGGGAGACATGGAATGAGCAGTTCTTC	CASRPPGETWNEQFF
TRBJ1-2	-	TRBV10-3	-	TGTGCCATCAGGCCTCCGAGGGGTCAGGGGAACGATGGCTACACCTTC	CAIRPPRGQGNDGYTF
TRBJ2-2	-	TRBV18	-	TGTGCCAGCTCACCAAGCTTGGGGAGACGAACCGGGGAGCTGTTTTTT	CASSPSLGRRTGELFF
TRBJ1-2	once	TRBV19	TRBD1	TGTGCCAGTAGTATCTACCGGGACAGGACGTATGGCTACACCTTC	CASSIYRDRTYGYTF
TRBJ2-4	-	TRBV11-2	-	TGTGCCAGCAGCTTAGCTGGGGGGCAAAACATTCAGTACTTC	CASSLAGGQNIQYF
TRBJ1-3	once	TRBV5-1	-	TGCGCCAGCAGCTTGACAAACTCTGGAAACACCATATATTTT	CASSLTNSGNTIYF
TRBJ2-7	once	TRBV29-1	-	TGCAGCGTTGAAGAATGGCAGGGTACCATGTACGAGCAGTACTTC	CSVEEWQGTMYEQYF
TRBJ2-1	few	TRBV1	-	TGCACCAGCAGCCAAGTGGAACTAGCGGGGCATACCAATTACAATGAGCAGTTCTTC	CTSSQVELAGHTNYNEQFF
TRBJ2-2	-	TRBV5-4	TRBD2	TGTGCCAGCAGCTCCAACCGCGGACTAGCGGCGAACACCGGGGAGCTGTTTTTT	CASSSNRGLAANTGELFF
TRBJ1-3	-	TRBV4-1	-	TGCGCCAGCAGCCAGTGGGGAGGCTCTGGAAACACCATATATTTT	CASSQWGGSGNTIYF
TRBJ1-2	-	TRBV4-1	-	TGCGCCAGCAGCCAAGAAGGACATTCTAACTATGGCTACACCTTC	CASSQEGHSNYGYTF